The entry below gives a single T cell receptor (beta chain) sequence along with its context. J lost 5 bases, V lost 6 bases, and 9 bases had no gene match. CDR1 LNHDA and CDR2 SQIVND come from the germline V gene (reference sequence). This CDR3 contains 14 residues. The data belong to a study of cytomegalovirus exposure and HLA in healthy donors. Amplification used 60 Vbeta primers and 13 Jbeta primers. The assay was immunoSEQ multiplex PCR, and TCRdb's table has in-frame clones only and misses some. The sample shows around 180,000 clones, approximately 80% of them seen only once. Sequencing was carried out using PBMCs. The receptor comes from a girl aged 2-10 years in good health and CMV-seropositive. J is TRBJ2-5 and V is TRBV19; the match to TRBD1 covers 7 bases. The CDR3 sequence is CASSPTGVGETQYF. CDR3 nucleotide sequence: TGTGCCAGTAGCCCAACAGGGGTAGGGGAGACCCAGTACTTC.